This is a list of T cell receptor beta chains from one sample in a study of cytomegalovirus exposure and HLA in healthy donors. Profiled with immunoSEQ multiplex PCR; TCRdb holds only in-frame clones, not every one. The table shows 85,000 to 130,000 clones, with around 80% occurring only once. The specimen was PBMCs. The receptors come from a female donor in good health and CMV-seropositive. Both conserved end residues are part of each CDR3. The order of the fields is CDR3 DNA, CDR3 protein, V gene, J gene, D gene, clone size. A D gene is named only where the DNA matches it firmly. Rows may omit the clone size; those that give it use once, few, many or a size class.

CDR3 DNA: TGTGCCGGCACCCCGTATGGAGGGTCCTTTTCGCAGTTCTTC; CDR3 protein: CAGTPYGGSFSQFF; V gene: TRBV27; J gene: TRBJ2-1; D gene: -; clone size: -
CDR3 DNA: TGTGCCAGCAGCTTGACAGGGTTACAGCAGCCCCAGCATTTT; CDR3 protein: CASSLTGLQQPQHF; V gene: TRBV5-8; J gene: TRBJ1-5; D gene: -; clone size: -
CDR3 DNA: TGCGCCAGCAGCCAAGTACAGGTCGCCTACGAGCAGTACTTC; CDR3 protein: CASSQVQVAYEQYF; V gene: TRBV4-1; J gene: TRBJ2-7; D gene: -; clone size: once
CDR3 DNA: TGCGCCAGCATCTGCACTGAAGCTTTCTTT; CDR3 protein: CASICTEAFF; V gene: TRBV10-1; J gene: TRBJ1-1; D gene: -; clone size: -
CDR3 DNA: TGTGCCAGCAGCCAAGGCCGGGGGACTAGCCTCACAGATACGCAGTATTTT; CDR3 protein: CASSQGRGTSLTDTQYF; V gene: TRBV4-2; J gene: TRBJ2-3; D gene: TRBD2; clone size: few
CDR3 DNA: TGTGCCAGCAGGGGGGGGAGATACTACAATGAGCAGTTCTTC; CDR3 protein: CASRGGRYYNEQFF; V gene: TRBV4-2; J gene: TRBJ2-1; D gene: TRBD2; clone size: -
CDR3 DNA: TGCGCCAGCAGCCAAGGCTCGGGGGTCCTCTACAATGAGCAGTTCTTC; CDR3 protein: CASSQGSGVLYNEQFF; V gene: TRBV4-3; J gene: TRBJ2-1; D gene: -; clone size: -
CDR3 DNA: TGTGCCAGCAGCTCCGGACAGGGGGGTAATTCACCCCTCCACTTT; CDR3 protein: CASSSGQGGNSPLHF; V gene: TRBV7-2; J gene: TRBJ1-6; D gene: TRBD1; clone size: -
CDR3 DNA: TGCGCCAGCAGCTGGCAGGACAGGGGGTTAGCGACGGGGGGAGATACGCAGTATTTT; CDR3 protein: CASSWQDRGLATGGDTQYF; V gene: TRBV5-1; J gene: TRBJ2-3; D gene: TRBD1; clone size: -
CDR3 DNA: TGTGCCAGCAGCTTGTCCGCGTCCCGGAGCACAGATACGCAGTATTTT; CDR3 protein: CASSLSASRSTDTQYF; V gene: TRBV5-6; J gene: TRBJ2-3; D gene: -; clone size: few
CDR3 DNA: TGCGCCAGCAGCTTGACGGGGGGATTGAACACTGAAGCTTTCTTT; CDR3 protein: CASSLTGGLNTEAFF; V gene: TRBV5-1; J gene: TRBJ1-1; D gene: -; clone size: -
CDR3 DNA: TGTGCCACCAGCAGGGGGGCCAGCCTTTTCGCAGCTTTCTTT; CDR3 protein: CATSRGASLFAAFF; V gene: TRBV15; J gene: TRBJ1-1; D gene: -; clone size: -
CDR3 DNA: TGCGCCAGCAGCTTGGAGGTAGGCTCGGGCGAGCAGTACTTC; CDR3 protein: CASSLEVGSGEQYF; V gene: TRBV5-1; J gene: TRBJ2-7; D gene: -; clone size: few
CDR3 DNA: TGTGCCTGGTCCTATGGCTCTGGAAACACCATATATTTT; CDR3 protein: CAWSYGSGNTIYF; V gene: TRBV30; J gene: TRBJ1-3; D gene: -; clone size: -
CDR3 DNA: TGCAGCGCTGGGGGCAGGGACAGTCATACATATGGCTACACCTTC; CDR3 protein: CSAGGRDSHTYGYTF; V gene: TRBV29-1; J gene: TRBJ1-2; D gene: TRBD1; clone size: -
CDR3 DNA: TGTGCCTGGAGTGGGCGCCAGCGATGGACAGATACGCAGTATTTT; CDR3 protein: CAWSGRQRWTDTQYF; V gene: TRBV30; J gene: TRBJ2-3; D gene: -; clone size: -
CDR3 DNA: TGTGCCAGCAGCCAAGATTGGGAGAGAACAGATACGCAGTATTTT; CDR3 protein: CASSQDWERTDTQYF; V gene: TRBV14; J gene: TRBJ2-3; D gene: -; clone size: -
CDR3 DNA: TGTGCCAGCAGCCCCTTCCCCACAGGAGACACTGAAGCTTTCTTT; CDR3 protein: CASSPFPTGDTEAFF; V gene: TRBV5-4; J gene: TRBJ1-1; D gene: -; clone size: -
CDR3 DNA: TGTGCCAGTAGTCCCGGGACAGGTATCGGCAATGAGCAGTTCTTC; CDR3 protein: CASSPGTGIGNEQFF; V gene: TRBV19; J gene: TRBJ2-1; D gene: TRBD1; clone size: -
CDR3 DNA: TGCGCCAGCAGCTTAGGGGGGGCTGGAGATACGCAGTATTTT; CDR3 protein: CASSLGGAGDTQYF; V gene: TRBV5-1; J gene: TRBJ2-3; D gene: -; clone size: -
CDR3 DNA: TGTGCCAGCAGCTTGACAAGGGGACAGGGCTATGGCTACACCTTC; CDR3 protein: CASSLTRGQGYGYTF; V gene: TRBV7-2; J gene: TRBJ1-2; D gene: TRBD1; clone size: -
CDR3 DNA: TGTGCCAGCAGGACCGGGACTAGCGGGGGGGGCCCCGCGCAGTACTTC; CDR3 protein: CASRTGTSGGGPAQYF; V gene: TRBV2; J gene: TRBJ2-7; D gene: TRBD2; clone size: once
CDR3 DNA: TGTGCCAGCAGTCGGTTAGCGGGAGGGCCGTTCGACAATGAGCAGTTCTTC; CDR3 protein: CASSRLAGGPFDNEQFF; V gene: TRBV13; J gene: TRBJ2-1; D gene: TRBD2; clone size: -
CDR3 DNA: TGTGCCAGCAGCTCCTGGACTGGGGATGAGCAGTTCTTC; CDR3 protein: CASSSWTGDEQFF; V gene: TRBV9; J gene: TRBJ2-1; D gene: -; clone size: -
CDR3 DNA: TGTGCCAGTAGTAGGAGCGGGACAGGGGCTAACACTGAAGCTTTCTTT; CDR3 protein: CASSRSGTGANTEAFF; V gene: TRBV19; J gene: TRBJ1-1; D gene: TRBD1; clone size: -
CDR3 DNA: TGTGCCAGCAGCCGACAGGGGGTAACAGATACGCAGTATTTT; CDR3 protein: CASSRQGVTDTQYF; V gene: TRBV6-5; J gene: TRBJ2-3; D gene: TRBD1; clone size: -
CDR3 DNA: TGTGCCAGCAGCTCGTTTGTTTCGGAGGTGCAGTACTTC; CDR3 protein: CASSSFVSEVQYF; V gene: TRBV7-2; J gene: TRBJ2-5; D gene: -; clone size: -
CDR3 DNA: TGTGCCAGCAACATAGGGACAGGGAATGAAAAACTGTTTTTT; CDR3 protein: CASNIGTGNEKLFF; V gene: TRBV7-6; J gene: TRBJ1-4; D gene: TRBD1; clone size: few
CDR3 DNA: TGTGCCATCAGTGAGGAGGGGGCCGGGACGACCCGCGAGCAGTACTTC; CDR3 protein: CAISEEGAGTTREQYF; V gene: TRBV10-3; J gene: TRBJ2-7; D gene: TRBD1; clone size: -
CDR3 DNA: TGCGCCAGCAGCGCCGGACAGGGGAGCTCCTACGAGCAGTACTTC; CDR3 protein: CASSAGQGSSYEQYF; V gene: TRBV4-1; J gene: TRBJ2-7; D gene: TRBD1; clone size: -
CDR3 DNA: TGTTCCAGCAGCCTAGGGACAGGACACTCTGGGGCCAACGTCCTGACTTTC; CDR3 protein: CSSSLGTGHSGANVLTF; V gene: TRBV7-9; J gene: TRBJ2-6; D gene: TRBD1; clone size: -
CDR3 DNA: TGTGCCAGCAGTTTGGTACAAACCCCCTACGAGCAGTACTTC; CDR3 protein: CASSLVQTPYEQYF; V gene: TRBV27; J gene: TRBJ2-7; D gene: -; clone size: -
CDR3 DNA: TGTGCCAGCAGCTTAGCGTCGGGGACAGGGAGCGGGTACAATGAGCAGTTCTTC; CDR3 protein: CASSLASGTGSGYNEQFF; V gene: TRBV7-2; J gene: TRBJ2-1; D gene: TRBD1; clone size: -
CDR3 DNA: TGTGCCACCAGCAGAGGGCCTGGTTCCTACGAGCAGTACTTC; CDR3 protein: CATSRGPGSYEQYF; V gene: TRBV15; J gene: TRBJ2-7; D gene: -; clone size: few
CDR3 DNA: TGTGCCAGCAGTCGGTACAGGGGCCCTAATGAAAAACTGTTTTTT; CDR3 protein: CASSRYRGPNEKLFF; V gene: TRBV5-6; J gene: TRBJ1-4; D gene: TRBD1; clone size: -
CDR3 DNA: TGCGCCAGCAGCTTGTGGGCAGGGGCGAACACCGGGGAGCTGTTTTTT; CDR3 protein: CASSLWAGANTGELFF; V gene: TRBV5-1; J gene: TRBJ2-2; D gene: -; clone size: -
CDR3 DNA: TGCAGCGTTGTAGGTGGAGGACAGGGGGCGGTCGGCTACACCTTC; CDR3 protein: CSVVGGGQGAVGYTF; V gene: TRBV29-1; J gene: TRBJ1-2; D gene: TRBD1; clone size: -
CDR3 DNA: TGTGCCTGGAGTGGGGGGCCTGTAGATACGCAGTATTTT; CDR3 protein: CAWSGGPVDTQYF; V gene: TRBV30; J gene: TRBJ2-3; D gene: -; clone size: -
CDR3 DNA: TGTGCCAGCAGCCACCCCGGCCTAGCCCACGAGCAGTACTTC; CDR3 protein: CASSHPGLAHEQYF; V gene: TRBV7-2; J gene: TRBJ2-7; D gene: -; clone size: once
CDR3 DNA: TGTGCCAGCAGTGTCGGGACAGGGACTAGGGACGAGCAGTACTTC; CDR3 protein: CASSVGTGTRDEQYF; V gene: TRBV6-1; J gene: TRBJ2-7; D gene: -; clone size: -
CDR3 DNA: TGCGCCAGCAGTTACGAAGGGGCCACCGGGGAGCTGTTTTTT; CDR3 protein: CASSYEGATGELFF; V gene: TRBV5-1; J gene: TRBJ2-2; D gene: -; clone size: -
CDR3 DNA: TGTGCCAGCTCACCGGCAGGGTTAAACACAGATACGCAGTATTTT; CDR3 protein: CASSPAGLNTDTQYF; V gene: TRBV18; J gene: TRBJ2-3; D gene: -; clone size: -
CDR3 DNA: TGCGCCAGCAGCTTGTGGAAAACAGCAGATACGCAGTATTTT; CDR3 protein: CASSLWKTADTQYF; V gene: TRBV5-1; J gene: TRBJ2-3; D gene: -; clone size: -
CDR3 DNA: TGTGCCAGCACCGCAGGATTAGCGGGAGACACTGAGCAGTTCTTC; CDR3 protein: CASTAGLAGDTEQFF; V gene: TRBV6-1; J gene: TRBJ2-1; D gene: TRBD2; clone size: few